One and the same sample provided the 2 T cell receptor beta chains below, sequenced in a study of shared clonotypes between healthy human individuals. The protocol was immunoSEQ multiplex PCR, while the TCRdb copy is restricted to in-frame clones and leaves out a portion. The table includes approximately 2,000,000 clones, 80% to 95% detected once. The source material was naive CD4+ T cells from PBMCs. Documented subset: CD45RA+ positively selected. Every receptor here comes from a man between 18 and 29 years old in good health. Some clones in this sample may be carry-over from other donors' samples.

This clone came up a few times. The chain employs TRBV19 and TRBJ1-4, with D hard to call. The CDR3 runs 15 residues. Germline CDR1 LNHDA, CDR2 SQIVND (reference sequence). Trimming pared 7 bases from V and 8 bases from J, leaving 20 bases between. CDR3 nucleotide sequence: TGTGCCAGTACCAAGGGTGGCACGCAAGGGGAAAAACTGTTTTTT. Its translation is CASTKGGTQGEKLFF.

As to this clone: Other DNA variants within this sample encode the same CDR3. The gene calls are TRBV18 and TRBJ1-1; D unclear. The CDR3 is 13 residues long. Deletions cut 5 bases from V and 1 base from J, with 8 bases between. Germline V CDR1 and CDR2: KGHSH, LQKENI. Here the CDR3 DNA reads TGTGCCAGCTCATTTGCCGAGAACACTGAAGCTTTCTTT. Its protein is CASSFAENTEAFF. The variable domain in full, with the rest retrieved from reference TRBV18 and TRBJ1-1, is NAGVMQNPRHLVRRRGQEARLRCSPMKGHSHVYWYRQLPEEGLKFMVYLQKENIIDESGMPKERFSAEFPKEGPSILRIQQVVRGDSAAYFCASSFAENTEAFFGQGTRLTVV.